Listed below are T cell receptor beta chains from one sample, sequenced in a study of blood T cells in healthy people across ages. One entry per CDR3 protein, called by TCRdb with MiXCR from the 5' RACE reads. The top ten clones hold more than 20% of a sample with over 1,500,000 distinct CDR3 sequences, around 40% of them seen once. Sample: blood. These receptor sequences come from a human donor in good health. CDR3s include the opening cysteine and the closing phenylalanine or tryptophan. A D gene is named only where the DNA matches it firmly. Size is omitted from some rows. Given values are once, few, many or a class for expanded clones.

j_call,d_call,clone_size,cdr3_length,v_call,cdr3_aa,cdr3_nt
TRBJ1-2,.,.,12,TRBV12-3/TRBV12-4,CASSFFPYGYTF,TGTGCCAGCAGTTTTTTTCCATATGGCTACACCTTC
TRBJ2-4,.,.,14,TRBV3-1,CASSLRGRTVIQYF,TGTGCCAGCAGCCTCAGGGGGAGGACGGTCATTCAGTACTTC
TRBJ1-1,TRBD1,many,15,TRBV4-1,CASSQGAGGRTEAFF,TGCGCCAGCAGCCAAGGGGCAGGGGGCAGGACTGAAGCTTTCTTT
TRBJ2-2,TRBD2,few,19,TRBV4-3,CASSAKTSGGLRGTGELFF,TGCGCCAGCAGTGCGAAGACTAGCGGGGGTCTTCGGGGCACCGGGGAGCTGTTTTTT
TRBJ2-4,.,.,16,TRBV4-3,CASSQDLMPAVNIQYF,TGCGCCAGCAGCCAAGATCTGATGCCCGCGGTGAACATTCAGTACTTC
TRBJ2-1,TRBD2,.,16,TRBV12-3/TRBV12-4,CASTPGSLAASNEQFF,TGTGCCAGCACCCCAGGGAGCCTAGCGGCTTCAAATGAGCAGTTCTTC
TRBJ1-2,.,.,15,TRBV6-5,CASSYSASRAGGYTF,TGTGCCAGCAGTTACTCGGCGAGCAGGGCAGGCGGCTACACCTTC
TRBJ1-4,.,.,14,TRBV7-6,CASSSRARLEKLFF,TGTGCCAGCAGCTCAAGGGCCAGGCTTGAAAAACTGTTTTTT
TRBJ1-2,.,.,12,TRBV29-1,CSVEGGADGYTF,TGCAGCGTTGAAGGGGGCGCGGATGGCTACACCTTC
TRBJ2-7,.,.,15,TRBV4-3,CASSQEGSLPYEQYF,TGCGCCAGCAGCCAAGAAGGAAGTTTGCCCTACGAGCAGTACTTC
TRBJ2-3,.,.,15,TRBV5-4,CASSLPSTATDTQYF,TGTGCCAGCAGCTTGCCCTCGACAGCCACAGATACGCAGTATTTT
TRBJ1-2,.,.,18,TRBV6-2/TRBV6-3,CASSYRRLPTPGNYGYTF,TGTGCCAGCAGTTACCGCCGACTACCCACTCCAGGGAACTATGGCTACACCTTC
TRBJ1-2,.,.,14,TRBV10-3,CAIRESWGADGYTF,TGTGCCATCAGGGAGTCGTGGGGGGCGGATGGCTACACCTTC
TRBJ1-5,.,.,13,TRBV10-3,CAIGLTGDQPQHF,TGTGCCATCGGCCTTACGGGGGATCAGCCCCAGCATTTT
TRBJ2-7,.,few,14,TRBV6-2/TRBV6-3,CASSSNRVRYEQYF,TGTGCCAGCAGTTCAAACAGGGTTCGCTACGAGCAGTACTTC
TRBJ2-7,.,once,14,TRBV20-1,CSARDHRFPYEQYF,TGCAGTGCTAGAGATCATAGGTTCCCCTACGAGCAGTACTTC
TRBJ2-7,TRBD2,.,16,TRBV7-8,CASSSQLAGSSYEQYF,TGTGCCAGCAGCTCTCAACTAGCGGGTAGCTCCTACGAGCAGTACTTC
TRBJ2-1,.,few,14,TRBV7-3,CASSLNPGYGEQFF,TGTGCCAGCAGCTTAAACCCCGGGTACGGTGAGCAGTTCTTC
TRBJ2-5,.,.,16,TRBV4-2,CAGSHVDPGTQETQYF,TGTGCCGGCAGCCATGTAGACCCGGGAACCCAAGAGACCCAGTACTTC
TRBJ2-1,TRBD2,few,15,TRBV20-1,CSARAASGPYNEQFF,TGCAGTGCTAGAGCGGCTAGCGGACCCTACAATGAGCAGTTCTTC
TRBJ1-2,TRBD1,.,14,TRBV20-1,CSARMGTGVLGCTF,TGCAGTGCTAGAATGGGGACAGGTGTTTTAGGCTGCACCTTC
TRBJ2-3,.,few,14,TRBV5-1,CASSTHTSTDTQYF,TGCGCCAGCAGCACTCACACTTCCACAGATACGCAGTATTTT
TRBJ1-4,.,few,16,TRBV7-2,CASSFLPGQGNWELFF,TGTGCCAGCAGCTTTCTCCCGGGACAAGGGAATTGGGAACTGTTTTTT
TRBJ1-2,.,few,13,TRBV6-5,CASSSPRGTGYTF,TGTGCCAGCAGTTCTCCCCGGGGGACGGGCTACACCTTC
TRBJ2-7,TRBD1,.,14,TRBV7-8,CASSLATGVREQYF,TGTGCCAGCAGCTTAGCCACAGGGGTGCGGGAGCAGTACTTC
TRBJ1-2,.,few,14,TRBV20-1,CSARVRDGFYGYTF,TGCAGTGCTAGAGTGAGGGACGGTTTCTATGGCTACACCTTC
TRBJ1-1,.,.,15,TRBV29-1,CSTAGGDRLNTEAFF,TGCAGCACGGCGGGAGGGGATCGATTGAACACTGAAGCTTTCTTT
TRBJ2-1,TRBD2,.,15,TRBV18,CASSTYSGGGNEQFF,TGTGCCAGCTCAACGTATAGCGGGGGTGGTAATGAGCAGTTCTTC
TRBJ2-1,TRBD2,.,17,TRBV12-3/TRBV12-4,CASSFSVLAGGKGEQFF,TGTGCCAGCAGTTTTTCGGTACTAGCGGGGGGGAAGGGTGAGCAGTTCTTC
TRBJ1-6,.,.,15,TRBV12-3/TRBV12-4,CASSLSRAYNSPLHF,TGTGCCAGCAGTTTATCCCGGGCCTATAATTCACCCCTCCACTTT
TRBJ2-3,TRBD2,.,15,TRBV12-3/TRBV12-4,CASSLGTRNTDTQYF,TGTGCCAGCAGTTTAGGGACTAGAAACACAGATACGCAGTATTTT
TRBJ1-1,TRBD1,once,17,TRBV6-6,CASSYQGQQGWATEAFF,TGTGCCAGCAGTTACCAAGGACAACAGGGGTGGGCCACTGAAGCTTTCTTT
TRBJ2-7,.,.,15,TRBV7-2,CASSFGLSAPYEQYF,TGTGCCAGCAGCTTCGGACTATCCGCGCCCTACGAGCAGTACTTC
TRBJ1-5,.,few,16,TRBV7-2,CASSPDSRYSNQPQHF,TGTGCCAGCAGCCCGGACAGTAGATATAGCAATCAGCCCCAGCATTTT
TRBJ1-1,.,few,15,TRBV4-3,CASSQEPGGFTEAFF,TGCGCCAGCAGCCAAGAGCCCGGAGGGTTCACTGAAGCTTTCTTT
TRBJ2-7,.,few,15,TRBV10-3,CAISSRDTFSYEQYF,TGTGCCATCAGTTCCCGGGACACCTTCTCCTACGAGCAGTACTTT
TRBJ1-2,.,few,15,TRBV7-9,CASSSTMDANYGYTF,TGTGCCAGCAGCTCTACAATGGACGCTAACTATGGCTACACCTTC
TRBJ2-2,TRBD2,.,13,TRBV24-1,CATGPLAPGELFF,TGTGCCACAGGACCACTAGCGCCCGGGGAGCTGTTTTTT
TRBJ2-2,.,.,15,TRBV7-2,CASSLSGGRPGELFF,TGTGCCAGCAGCTTAAGCGGCGGCCGGCCCGGGGAGCTGTTTTTT
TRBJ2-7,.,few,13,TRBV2,CASSERVLDEQYF,TGTGCCAGCAGTGAGAGGGTTCTGGACGAGCAGTACTTC
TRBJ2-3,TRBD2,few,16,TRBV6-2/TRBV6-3,CASSSGLTPSTDTQYF,TGTGCCAGCAGTTCGGGACTAACCCCTAGCACAGATACGCAGTATTTT
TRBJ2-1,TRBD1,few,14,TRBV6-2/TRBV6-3,CASSSSDRGAEQFF,TGTGCCAGCAGTTCCTCGGACAGGGGGGCTGAGCAGTTCTTC
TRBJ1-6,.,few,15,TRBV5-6,CASSLVPGPNSPLHF,TGTGCCAGCAGCTTGGTACCGGGACCCAATTCACCCCTCCACTTT
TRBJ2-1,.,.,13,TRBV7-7,CASSFGFGDEQFF,TGTGCTAGCAGCTTCGGCTTCGGCGATGAGCAGTTCTTC
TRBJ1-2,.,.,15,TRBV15,CATSSWGQGGLGYTF,TGTGCCACCAGCAGTTGGGGGCAGGGAGGATTAGGCTACACCTTC
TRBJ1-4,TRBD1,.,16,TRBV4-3,CASSQDSTGANEKLFF,TGCGCCAGCAGCCAAGATTCGACAGGGGCTAATGAAAAACTGTTTTTT
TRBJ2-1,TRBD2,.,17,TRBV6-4,CASSEAGATSGGNEQFF,TGTGCCAGCAGTGAGGCCGGGGCGACTAGCGGGGGGAATGAGCAGTTCTTC
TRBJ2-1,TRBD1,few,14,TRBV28,CASSRDSTKETQFF,TGTGCCAGCAGCCGGGACAGTACAAAAGAGACCCAGTTCTTC
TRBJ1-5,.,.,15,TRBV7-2,CASTPDWGRDQPQHF,TGTGCCAGCACCCCTGACTGGGGGAGGGACCAGCCCCAGCATTTT
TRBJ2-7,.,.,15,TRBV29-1,CSVEGGEQGTDEQYF,TGCAGCGTTGAAGGTGGAGAACAGGGAACGGACGAGCAGTACTTC
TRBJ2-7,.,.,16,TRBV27,CASSLNFMGAPYEQYF,TGTGCCAGCAGTTTAAACTTTATGGGTGCCCCCTACGAGCAGTACTTC
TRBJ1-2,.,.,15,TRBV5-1,CASSLGERYSSGYTF,TGCGCCAGCAGCTTGGGGGAACGTTACAGTAGTGGCTACACCTTC